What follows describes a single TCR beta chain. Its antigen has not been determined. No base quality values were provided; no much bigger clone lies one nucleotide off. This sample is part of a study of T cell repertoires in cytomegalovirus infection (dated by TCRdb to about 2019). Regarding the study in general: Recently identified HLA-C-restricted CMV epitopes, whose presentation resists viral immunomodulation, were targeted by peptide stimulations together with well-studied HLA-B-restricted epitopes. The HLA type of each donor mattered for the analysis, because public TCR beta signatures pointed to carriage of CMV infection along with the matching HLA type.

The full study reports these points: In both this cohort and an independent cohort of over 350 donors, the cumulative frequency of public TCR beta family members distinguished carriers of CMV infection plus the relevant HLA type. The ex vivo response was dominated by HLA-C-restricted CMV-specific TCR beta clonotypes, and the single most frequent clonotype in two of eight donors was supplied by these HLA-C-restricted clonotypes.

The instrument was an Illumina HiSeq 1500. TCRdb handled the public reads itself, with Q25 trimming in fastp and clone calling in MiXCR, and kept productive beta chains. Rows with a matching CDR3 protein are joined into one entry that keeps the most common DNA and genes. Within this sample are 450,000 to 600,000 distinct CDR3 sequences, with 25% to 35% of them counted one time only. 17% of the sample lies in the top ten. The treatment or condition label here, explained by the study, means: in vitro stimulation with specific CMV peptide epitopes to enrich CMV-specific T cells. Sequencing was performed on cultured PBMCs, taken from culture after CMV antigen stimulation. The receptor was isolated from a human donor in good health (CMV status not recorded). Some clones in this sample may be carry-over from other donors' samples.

CDR3 protein: CASSLIQGVRGSSYNSPLHF. The DNA sequence is given as TGTGCCAGCAGCTTGATTCAGGGTGTCCGGGGCTCCTCCTATAATTCACCCCTCCACTTT. The sequence is built from TRBV11-2 and TRBJ1-6; TRBD1 is a possible D gene, resting on 5 matching bases. V and J are truncated by 3 bases and 0 bases respectively, leaving an intervening sequence of 21 bases. The cysteine opens and the phenylalanine closes a CDR3 of 20 amino acids. Only the CDR3 portion is preserved as DNA: 60 bases, with reading frame beginning at the first base. CDR1 and CDR2, per the germline V gene, are SGHAT and FQNNGV.